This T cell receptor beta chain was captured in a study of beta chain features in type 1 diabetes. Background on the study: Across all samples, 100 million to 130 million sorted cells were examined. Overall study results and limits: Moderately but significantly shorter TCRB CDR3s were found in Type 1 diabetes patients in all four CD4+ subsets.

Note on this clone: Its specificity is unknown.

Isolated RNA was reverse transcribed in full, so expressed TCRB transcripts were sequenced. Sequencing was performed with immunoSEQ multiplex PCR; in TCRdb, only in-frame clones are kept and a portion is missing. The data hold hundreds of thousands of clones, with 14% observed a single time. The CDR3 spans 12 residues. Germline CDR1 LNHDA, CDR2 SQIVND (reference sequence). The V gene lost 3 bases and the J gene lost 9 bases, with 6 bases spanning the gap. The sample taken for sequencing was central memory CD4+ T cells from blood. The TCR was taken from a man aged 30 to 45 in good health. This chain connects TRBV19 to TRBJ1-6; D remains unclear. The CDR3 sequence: CASSIGRSPLHF. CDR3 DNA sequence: TGTGCCAGTAGTATTGGGCGTTCACCCCTCCACTTT.